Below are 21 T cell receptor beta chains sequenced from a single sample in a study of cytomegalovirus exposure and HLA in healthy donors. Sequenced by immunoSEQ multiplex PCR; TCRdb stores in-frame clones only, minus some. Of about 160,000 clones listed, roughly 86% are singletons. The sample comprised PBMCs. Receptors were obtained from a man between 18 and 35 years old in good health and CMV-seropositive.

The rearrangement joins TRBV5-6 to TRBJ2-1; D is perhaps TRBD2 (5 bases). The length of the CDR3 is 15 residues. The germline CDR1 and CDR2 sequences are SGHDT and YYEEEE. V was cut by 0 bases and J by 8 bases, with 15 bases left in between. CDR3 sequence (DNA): TGTGCCAGCAGCTTGGACGGACTTGGAGTCTATGAGCAGTTCTTC. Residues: CASSLDGLGVYEQFF. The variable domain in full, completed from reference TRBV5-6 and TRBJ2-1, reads DAGVTQSPTHLIKTRGQQVTLRCSPKSGHDTVSWYQQALGQGPQFIFQYYEEEERQRGNFPDRFSGHQFPNYSSELNVNALLLGDSALYLCASSLDGLGVYEQFFGPGTRLTVL.

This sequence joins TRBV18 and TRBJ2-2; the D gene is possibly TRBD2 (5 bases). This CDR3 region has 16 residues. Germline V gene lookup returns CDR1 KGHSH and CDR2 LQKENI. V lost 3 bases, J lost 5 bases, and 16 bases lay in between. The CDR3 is CASSPRARGLTGELFF. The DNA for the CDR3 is TGTGCCAGCTCACCGAGGGCCAGAGGGCTTACCGGGGAGCTGTTTTTT.

The CDR3: CASSPSGTGTGELFF. The CDR3 DNA reads TGTGCCAGCAGTCCTAGCGGGACGGGCACCGGGGAGCTGTTTTTT. The chain is built from TRBV9 and TRBJ2-2, with TRBD2 identical over 9 bases. The CDR3 runs 15 residues. Germline V CDR1 and CDR2: SGDLS, YYNGEE. V was pared by 5 bases and J by 4 bases, with 6 bases of the junction left unmatched.

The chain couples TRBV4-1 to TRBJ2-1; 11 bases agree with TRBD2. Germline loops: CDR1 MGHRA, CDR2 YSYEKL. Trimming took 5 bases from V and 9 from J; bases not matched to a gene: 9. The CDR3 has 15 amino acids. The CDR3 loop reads CASSFSGRAPGEQFF. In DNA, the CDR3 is TGCGCCAGCAGCTTTAGCGGGAGGGCCCCAGGTGAGCAGTTCTTC.

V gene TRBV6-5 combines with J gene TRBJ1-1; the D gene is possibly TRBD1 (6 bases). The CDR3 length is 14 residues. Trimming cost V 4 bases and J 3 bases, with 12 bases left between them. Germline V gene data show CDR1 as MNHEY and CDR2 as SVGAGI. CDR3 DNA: TGTGCCAGCAGTTTCAACAACAGGGACACTGAAGCTTTCTTT. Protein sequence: CASSFNNRDTEAFF.

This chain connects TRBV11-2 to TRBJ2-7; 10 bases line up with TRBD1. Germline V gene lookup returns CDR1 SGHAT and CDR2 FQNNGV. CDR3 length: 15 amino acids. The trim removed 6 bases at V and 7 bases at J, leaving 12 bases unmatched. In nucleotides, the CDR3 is TGTGCCAGCAGGCGGCCCGGGACAGGGGTTCGGGAGCAGTACTTC. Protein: CASRRPGTGVREQYF.

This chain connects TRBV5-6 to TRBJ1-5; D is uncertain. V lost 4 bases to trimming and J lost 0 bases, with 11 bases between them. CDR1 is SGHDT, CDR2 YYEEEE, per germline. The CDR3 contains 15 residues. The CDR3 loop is CASSPGFSSNQPQHF. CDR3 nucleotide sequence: TGTGCCAGCAGCCCAGGATTTTCTAGCAATCAGCCCCAGCATTTT.

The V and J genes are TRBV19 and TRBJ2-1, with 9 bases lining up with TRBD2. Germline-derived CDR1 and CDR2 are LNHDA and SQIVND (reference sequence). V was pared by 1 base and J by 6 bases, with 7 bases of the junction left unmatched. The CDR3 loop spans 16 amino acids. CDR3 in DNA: TGTGCCAGTAGTATAGGGGGCGGGAGGGCCTTCAATGAGCAGTTCTTC. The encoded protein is CASSIGGGRAFNEQFF.

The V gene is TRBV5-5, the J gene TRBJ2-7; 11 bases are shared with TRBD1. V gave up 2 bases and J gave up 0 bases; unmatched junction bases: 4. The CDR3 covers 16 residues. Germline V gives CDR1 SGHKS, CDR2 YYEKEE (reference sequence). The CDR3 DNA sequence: TGTGCCAGCAGCTTCCTAGGGACAGGGGGCTCCTACGAGCAGTACTTC. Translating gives CASSFLGTGGSYEQYF.

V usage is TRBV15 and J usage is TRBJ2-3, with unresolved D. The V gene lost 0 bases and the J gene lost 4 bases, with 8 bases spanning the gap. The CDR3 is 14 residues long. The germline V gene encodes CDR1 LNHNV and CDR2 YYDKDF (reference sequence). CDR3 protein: CATSRDWASDTQYF. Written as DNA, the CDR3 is TGTGCCACCAGCAGAGATTGGGCTTCAGATACGCAGTATTTT.

The CDR3 DNA reads as TGTGCCAGCAAACTAGCGGGAGCCGAGACCCAGTACTTC. Amino acid sequence: CASKLAGAETQYF. The chain employs TRBV13 and TRBJ2-5, with 11 nucleotides matching TRBD2. Germline-derived CDR1 and CDR2 are PRHDT and FYEKMQ (reference sequence). The CDR3 runs to 13 residues. With 7 bases clipped from V and 5 bases from J, the junction kept 3 bases outside the gene matches.

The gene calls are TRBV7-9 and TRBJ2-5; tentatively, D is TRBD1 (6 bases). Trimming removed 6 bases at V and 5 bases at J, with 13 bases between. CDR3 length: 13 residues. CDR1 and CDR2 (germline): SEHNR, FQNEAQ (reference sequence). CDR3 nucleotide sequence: TGTGCCAGCAGTCCGGACAGAACGGAGACCCAGTACTTC. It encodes CASSPDRTETQYF.

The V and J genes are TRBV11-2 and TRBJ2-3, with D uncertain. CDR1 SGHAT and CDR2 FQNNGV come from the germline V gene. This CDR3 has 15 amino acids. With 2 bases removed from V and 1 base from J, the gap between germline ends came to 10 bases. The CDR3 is CASSLSWPRTDTQYF. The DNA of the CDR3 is TGTGCCAGCAGCTTAAGTTGGCCACGCACAGATACGCAGTATTTT. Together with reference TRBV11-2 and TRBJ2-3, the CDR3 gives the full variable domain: EAGVAQSPRYKIIEKRQSVAFWCNPISGHATLYWYQQILGQGPKLLIQFQNNGVVDDSQLPKDRFSAERLKGVDSTLKIQPAKLEDSAVYLCASSLSWPRTDTQYFGPGTRLTVL.

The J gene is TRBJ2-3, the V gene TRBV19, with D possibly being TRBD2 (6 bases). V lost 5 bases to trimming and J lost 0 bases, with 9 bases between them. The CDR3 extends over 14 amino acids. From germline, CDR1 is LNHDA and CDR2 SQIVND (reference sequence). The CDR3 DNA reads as TGTGCCAGTAGTGGAGGGCCAAGCACAGATACGCAGTATTTT. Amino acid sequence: CASSGGPSTDTQYF.

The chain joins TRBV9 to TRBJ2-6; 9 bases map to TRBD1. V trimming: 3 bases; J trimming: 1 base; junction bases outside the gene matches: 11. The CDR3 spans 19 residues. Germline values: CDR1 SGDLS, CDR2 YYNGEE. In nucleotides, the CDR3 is TGTGCCAGCAGCGGACGGGACAGGGTTCGGGGGTCTGGGGCCAACGTCCTGACTTTC. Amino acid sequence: CASSGRDRVRGSGANVLTF.

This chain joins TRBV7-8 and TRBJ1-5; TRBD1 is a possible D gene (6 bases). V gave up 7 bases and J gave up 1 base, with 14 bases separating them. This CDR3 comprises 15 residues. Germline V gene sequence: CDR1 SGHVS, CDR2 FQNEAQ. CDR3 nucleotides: TGTGCCAGCACCCTAGAGAGGGGGAGCAATCAGCCCCAGCATTTT. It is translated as CASTLERGSNQPQHF.

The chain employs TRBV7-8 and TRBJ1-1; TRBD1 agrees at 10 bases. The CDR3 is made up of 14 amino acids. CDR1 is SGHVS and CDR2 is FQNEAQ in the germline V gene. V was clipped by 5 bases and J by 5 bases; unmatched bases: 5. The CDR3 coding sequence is TGTGCCAGCAGCCTGGGGACAGGGGATACTGAAGCTTTCTTT. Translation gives CASSLGTGDTEAFF.

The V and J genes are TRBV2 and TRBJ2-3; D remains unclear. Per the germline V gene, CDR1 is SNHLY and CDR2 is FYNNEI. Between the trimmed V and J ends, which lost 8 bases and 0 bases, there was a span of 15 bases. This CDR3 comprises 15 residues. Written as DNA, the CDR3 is TGTGCCAGCCATTCGAGAGAGAAAAGCACAGATACGCAGTATTTT. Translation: CASHSREKSTDTQYF.

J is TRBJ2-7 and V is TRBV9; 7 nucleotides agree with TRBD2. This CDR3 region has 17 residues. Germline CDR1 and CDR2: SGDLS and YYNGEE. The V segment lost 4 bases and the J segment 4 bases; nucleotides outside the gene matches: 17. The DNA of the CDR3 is TGTGCCAGCAGCCCCGTTGCCCTAGCGGATAACCTGTACGAGCAGTACTTC. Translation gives CASSPVALADNLYEQYF. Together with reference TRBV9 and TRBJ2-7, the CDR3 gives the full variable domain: DSGVTQTPKHLITATGQRVTLRCSPRSGDLSVYWYQQSLDQGLQFLIQYYNGEERAKGNILERFSAQQFPDLHSELNLSSLELGDSALYFCASSPVALADNLYEQYFGPGTRLTVT.

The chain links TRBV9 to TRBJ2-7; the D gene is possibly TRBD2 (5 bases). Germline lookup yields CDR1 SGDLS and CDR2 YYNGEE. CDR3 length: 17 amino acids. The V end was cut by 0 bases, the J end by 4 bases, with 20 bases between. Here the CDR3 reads CASSVAEGGRTSYEQYF. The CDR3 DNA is TGTGCCAGCAGCGTAGCTGAGGGCGGCAGAACTTCGTACGAGCAGTACTTC.

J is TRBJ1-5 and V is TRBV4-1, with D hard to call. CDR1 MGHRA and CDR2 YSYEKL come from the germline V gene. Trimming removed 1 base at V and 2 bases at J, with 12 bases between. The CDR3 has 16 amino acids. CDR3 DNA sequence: TGCGCCAGCAGCCAAGCGCCAGCGTCAGGCAATCAGCCCCAGCATTTT. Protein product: CASSQAPASGNQPQHF.